The rows below give T cell receptor beta chains drawn from one sample of a study of post-analysis software for immune sequencing data. One entry per CDR3 protein results from TCRdb running MiXCR on the PCR reads. There are around 400,000 distinct CDR3 sequences in the sample; 39% occur only once, and approximately 7.1% lies in the top ten. The material sequenced was blood. All receptors derive from a girl aged 2-10 years with multiple sclerosis. Each CDR3 is given with its conserved first and last residue. The order of the fields is J gene, clone size, V gene, D gene, CDR3 protein, CDR3 DNA. The D gene is left open where the match is weak. Clone size is not always given. Where it is, it says once, few, many or a class for expanded clones.

J gene: TRBJ2-7; clone size: few; V gene: TRBV13; D gene: NA; CDR3 protein: CASRRRLERHEQYF; CDR3 DNA: TGTGCCAGCCGTCGGCGGCTAGAACGTCACGAGCAGTACTTC
J gene: TRBJ2-3; clone size: few; V gene: TRBV5-1; D gene: TRBD1; CDR3 protein: CASSVGRGYTDTQYF; CDR3 DNA: TGCGCCAGCAGTGTGGGCAGGGGGTACACAGATACGCAGTATTTT
J gene: TRBJ2-3; clone size: NA; V gene: TRBV12-3/TRBV12-4; D gene: NA; CDR3 protein: CASSTDTQYF; CDR3 DNA: TGTGCCAGCAGTACTGATACGCAGTATTTT
J gene: TRBJ2-3; clone size: few; V gene: TRBV14; D gene: NA; CDR3 protein: CASSQEGDSPDTQYF; CDR3 DNA: TGTGCCAGCAGCCAAGAGGGAGACAGTCCAGATACGCAGTATTTT
J gene: TRBJ2-1; clone size: NA; V gene: TRBV6-5; D gene: TRBD1; CDR3 protein: CASSSLDRATYNEQFF; CDR3 DNA: TGTGCCAGCAGTTCCTTGGACAGGGCCACCTACAATGAGCAGTTCTTC
J gene: TRBJ2-3; clone size: NA; V gene: TRBV20-1; D gene: TRBD1; CDR3 protein: CSPGQGTTDTQYF; CDR3 DNA: TGCAGTCCTGGACAGGGCACTACAGATACGCAGTATTTT
J gene: TRBJ2-1; clone size: few; V gene: TRBV6-4; D gene: TRBD2; CDR3 protein: CASSHSGGTYNEQFF; CDR3 DNA: TGTGCCAGCAGCCACTCGGGGGGAACCTACAATGAGCAGTTCTTC
J gene: TRBJ1-2; clone size: NA; V gene: TRBV28; D gene: TRBD1; CDR3 protein: CASSLPTGPPYGYTF; CDR3 DNA: TGTGCCAGCAGTCTCCCGACAGGGCCCCCCTATGGCTACACCTTC
J gene: TRBJ1-2; clone size: NA; V gene: TRBV20-1; D gene: NA; CDR3 protein: CSARDRHIANYGYTF; CDR3 DNA: TGCAGTGCTAGAGATAGGCATATAGCTAACTATGGCTACACCTTC
J gene: TRBJ2-1; clone size: NA; V gene: TRBV7-3; D gene: TRBD2; CDR3 protein: CASSSRLAGGVDEQFF; CDR3 DNA: TGTGCCAGCAGCTCTCGACTAGCGGGGGGTGTAGATGAGCAGTTCTTC
J gene: TRBJ1-1; clone size: once; V gene: TRBV27; D gene: TRBD1; CDR3 protein: CASRSRGGEGLSEAFF; CDR3 DNA: TGTGCCAGCAGGAGTAGAGGGGGCGAAGGGCTCTCTGAAGCTTTCTTT
J gene: TRBJ1-2; clone size: few; V gene: TRBV6-1; D gene: TRBD1; CDR3 protein: CASSPGQGGVANYGYTF; CDR3 DNA: TGTGCCAGCAGCCCGGGACAGGGAGGAGTAGCTAACTATGGCTACACCTTC
J gene: TRBJ1-1; clone size: NA; V gene: TRBV7-9; D gene: NA; CDR3 protein: CASSFPGYIDTEAFF; CDR3 DNA: TGTGCCAGCAGCTTCCCAGGGTATATTGACACTGAAGCTTTCTTT
J gene: TRBJ1-3; clone size: NA; V gene: TRBV5-8; D gene: NA; CDR3 protein: CASSYGRSHRSGNTIYF; CDR3 DNA: TGTGCCAGCAGTTATGGACGGAGCCATCGGTCTGGAAACACCATATATTTT
J gene: TRBJ1-2; clone size: NA; V gene: TRBV2; D gene: NA; CDR3 protein: CASSAGREPQYGYTF; CDR3 DNA: TGTGCCAGCAGTGCAGGGAGGGAACCACAATATGGCTACACCTTC
J gene: TRBJ1-4; clone size: NA; V gene: TRBV5-1; D gene: NA; CDR3 protein: CASSAEATNEKLFF; CDR3 DNA: TGCGCCAGCAGCGCGGAAGCAACTAATGAAAAACTGTTTTTT
J gene: TRBJ2-7; clone size: NA; V gene: TRBV12-3/TRBV12-4; D gene: NA; CDR3 protein: CASSRPGTSLKQYF; CDR3 DNA: TGTGCCAGCAGTAGGCCCGGGACTTCCCTAAAGCAGTACTTC
J gene: TRBJ2-5; clone size: NA; V gene: TRBV4-3; D gene: NA; CDR3 protein: CASSQGSWETQYF; CDR3 DNA: TGCGCCAGCAGCCAAGGGTCATGGGAGACCCAGTACTTC
J gene: TRBJ2-1; clone size: NA; V gene: TRBV21-1; D gene: NA; CDR3 protein: CASSKAGVVGYEQFF; CDR3 DNA: TGTGCCAGCAGCAAAGCGGGAGTCGTGGGATATGAGCAGTTCTTC
J gene: TRBJ1-2; clone size: NA; V gene: TRBV29-1; D gene: NA; CDR3 protein: CSVEEQGPYGYTF; CDR3 DNA: TGCAGCGTTGAAGAACAGGGCCCCTATGGCTACACCTTC
J gene: TRBJ2-1; clone size: NA; V gene: TRBV12-3/TRBV12-4; D gene: NA; CDR3 protein: CDRGWHNEQFF; CDR3 DNA: TGTGATCGGGGTTGGCACAATGAGCAGTTCTTC
J gene: TRBJ2-5; clone size: few; V gene: TRBV9; D gene: NA; CDR3 protein: CASSVAGVETQYF; CDR3 DNA: TGTGCCAGCAGCGTAGCGGGAGTAGAGACCCAGTACTTC